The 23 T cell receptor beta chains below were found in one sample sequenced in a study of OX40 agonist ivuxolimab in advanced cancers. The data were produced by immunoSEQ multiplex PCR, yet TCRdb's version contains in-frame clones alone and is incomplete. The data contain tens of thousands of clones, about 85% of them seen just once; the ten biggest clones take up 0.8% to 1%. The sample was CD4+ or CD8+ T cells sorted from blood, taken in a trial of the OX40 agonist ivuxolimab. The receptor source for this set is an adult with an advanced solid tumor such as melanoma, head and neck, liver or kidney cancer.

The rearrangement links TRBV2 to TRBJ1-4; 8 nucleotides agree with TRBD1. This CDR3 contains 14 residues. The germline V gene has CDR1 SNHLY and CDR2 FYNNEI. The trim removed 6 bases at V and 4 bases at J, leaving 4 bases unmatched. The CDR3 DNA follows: TGTGCCAGCAGAAGCAGGGGGCATAATGAAAAACTGTTTTTT. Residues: CASRSRGHNEKLFF.

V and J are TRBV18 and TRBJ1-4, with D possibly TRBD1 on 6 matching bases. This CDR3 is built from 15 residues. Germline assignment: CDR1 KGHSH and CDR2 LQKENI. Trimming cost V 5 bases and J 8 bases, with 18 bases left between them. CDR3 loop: CASSVEQGWDEKLFF. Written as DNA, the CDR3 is TGTGCCAGCTCAGTCGAACAGGGTTGGGACGAAAAACTGTTTTTT.

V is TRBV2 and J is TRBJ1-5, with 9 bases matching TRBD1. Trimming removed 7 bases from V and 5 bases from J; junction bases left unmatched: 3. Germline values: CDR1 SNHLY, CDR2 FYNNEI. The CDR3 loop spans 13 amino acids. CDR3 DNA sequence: TGTGCCAGCACCGGGACAGGGTATCAGCCCCAGCATTTT. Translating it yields CASTGTGYQPQHF.

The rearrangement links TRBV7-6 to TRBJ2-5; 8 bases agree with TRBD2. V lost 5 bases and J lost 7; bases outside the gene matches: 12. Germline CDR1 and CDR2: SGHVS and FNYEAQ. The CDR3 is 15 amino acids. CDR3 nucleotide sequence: TGTGCCAGCAGCCCCATTCAAGCGGGAGTGGTGACCCAGTACTTC. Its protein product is CASSPIQAGVVTQYF.

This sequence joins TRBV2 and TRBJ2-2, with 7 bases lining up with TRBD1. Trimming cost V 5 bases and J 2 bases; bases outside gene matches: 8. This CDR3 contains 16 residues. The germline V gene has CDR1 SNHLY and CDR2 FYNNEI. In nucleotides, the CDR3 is TGTGCCAGCAGTCCCTCCGGACAGGTTAACACCGGGGAGCTGTTTTTT. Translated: CASSPSGQVNTGELFF.

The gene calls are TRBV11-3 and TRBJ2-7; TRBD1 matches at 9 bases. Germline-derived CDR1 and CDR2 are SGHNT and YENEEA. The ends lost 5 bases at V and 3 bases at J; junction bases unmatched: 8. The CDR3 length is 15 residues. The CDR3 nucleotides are TGTGCCAGCAGCGCCACCGGGACAGGGTACTACGAGCAGTACTTC. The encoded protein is CASSATGTGYYEQYF.

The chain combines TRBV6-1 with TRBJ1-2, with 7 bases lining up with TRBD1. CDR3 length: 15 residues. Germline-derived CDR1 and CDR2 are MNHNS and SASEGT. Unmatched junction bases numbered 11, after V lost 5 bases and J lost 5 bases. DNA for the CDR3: TGTGCCAGCAGTCAAACCACCGGGACAGCTTATGGCTACACCTTC. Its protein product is CASSQTTGTAYGYTF.

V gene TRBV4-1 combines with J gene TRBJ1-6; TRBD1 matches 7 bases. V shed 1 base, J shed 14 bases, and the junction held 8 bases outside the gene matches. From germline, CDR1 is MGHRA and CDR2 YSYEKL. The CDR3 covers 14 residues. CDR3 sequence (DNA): TGCGCCAGCAGCCAAGTCGCGACAGGGATGACCCTCCACTTT. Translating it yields CASSQVATGMTLHF.

This CDR3 reads CASSEALTGGSTDTQYF. In DNA, the CDR3 is TGTGCCAGCAGTGAAGCGCTCACAGGGGGAAGCACAGATACGCAGTATTTT. This chain connects TRBV6-1 to TRBJ2-3; 8 nucleotides align to TRBD1. Trimming took 0 bases from V and 0 from J; bases not matched to a gene: 5. The length of the CDR3 is 17 residues. Germline V gene data show CDR1 as MNHNS and CDR2 as SASEGT.

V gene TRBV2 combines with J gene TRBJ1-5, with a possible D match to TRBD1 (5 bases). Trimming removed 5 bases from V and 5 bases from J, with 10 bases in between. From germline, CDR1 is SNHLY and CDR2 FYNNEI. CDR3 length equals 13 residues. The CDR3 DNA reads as TGTGCCAGCAGTTTCAGGGAAGATCAGCCCCAGCATTTT. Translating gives CASSFREDQPQHF.

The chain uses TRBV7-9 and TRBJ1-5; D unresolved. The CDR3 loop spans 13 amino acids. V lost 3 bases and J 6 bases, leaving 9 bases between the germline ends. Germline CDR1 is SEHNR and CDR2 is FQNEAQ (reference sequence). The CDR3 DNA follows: TGTGCCAGCAGCTTTACAGACCTTCAGCCCCAGCATTTT. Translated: CASSFTDLQPQHF.

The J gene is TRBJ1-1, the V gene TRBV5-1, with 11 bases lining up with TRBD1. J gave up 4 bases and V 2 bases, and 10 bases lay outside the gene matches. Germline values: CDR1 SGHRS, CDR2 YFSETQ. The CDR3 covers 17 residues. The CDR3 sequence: CASSFDRDRGLGTEAFF. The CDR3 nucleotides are TGCGCCAGCAGCTTTGACCGGGACAGGGGGTTGGGCACTGAAGCTTTCTTT.

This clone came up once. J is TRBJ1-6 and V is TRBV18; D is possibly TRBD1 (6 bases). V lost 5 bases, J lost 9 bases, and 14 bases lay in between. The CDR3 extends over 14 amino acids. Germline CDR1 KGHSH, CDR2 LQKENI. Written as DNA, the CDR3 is TGTGCCAGCTCATCAGGGGATGTAGGTTCACCCCTCCACTTT. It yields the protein CASSSGDVGSPLHF.

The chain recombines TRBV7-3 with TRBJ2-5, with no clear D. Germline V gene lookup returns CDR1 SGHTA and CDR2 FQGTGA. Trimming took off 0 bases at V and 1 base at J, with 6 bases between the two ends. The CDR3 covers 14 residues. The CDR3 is CASSLTGLQETQYF. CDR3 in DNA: TGTGCCAGCAGCTTAACAGGCCTCCAAGAGACCCAGTACTTC.

The CDR3 loop reads CASSPPSGGGGNYGYTF. The CDR3 DNA reads TGTGCCAGCTCACCACCCTCCGGGGGCGGGGGAAACTATGGCTACACCTTC. The chain employs TRBV18 and TRBJ1-2; possibly TRBD1 for D (6 bases). Trimming took off 0 bases at V and 2 bases at J, with 16 bases between the two ends. The germline V gene encodes CDR1 KGHSH and CDR2 LQKENI. This CDR3 region has 17 residues.

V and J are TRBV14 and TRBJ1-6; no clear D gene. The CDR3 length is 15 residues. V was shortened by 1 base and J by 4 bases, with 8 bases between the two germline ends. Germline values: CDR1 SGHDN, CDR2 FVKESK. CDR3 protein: CASSQGVLYNSPLHF. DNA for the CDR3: TGTGCCAGCAGCCAAGGAGTTTTGTATAATTCACCCCTCCACTTT. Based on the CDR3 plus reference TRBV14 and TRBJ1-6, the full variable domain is EAGVTQFPSHSVIEKGQTVTLRCDPISGHDNLYWYRRVMGKEIKFLLHFVKESKQDESGMPNNRFLAERTGGTYSTLKVQPAELEDSGVYFCASSQGVLYNSPLHFGNGTRLTVT.

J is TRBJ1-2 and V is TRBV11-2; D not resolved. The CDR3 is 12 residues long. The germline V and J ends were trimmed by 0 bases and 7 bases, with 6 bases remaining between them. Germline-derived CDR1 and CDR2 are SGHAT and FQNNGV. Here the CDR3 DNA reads TGTGCCAGCAGCTTAGACTCTGGTGGCTACACCTTC. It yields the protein CASSLDSGGYTF.

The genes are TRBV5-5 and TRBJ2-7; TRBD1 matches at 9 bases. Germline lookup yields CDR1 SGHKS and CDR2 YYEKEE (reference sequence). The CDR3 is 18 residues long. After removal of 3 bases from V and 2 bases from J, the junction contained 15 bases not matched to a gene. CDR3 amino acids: CASSSIYPGQGNAYEQYF. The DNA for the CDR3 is TGTGCCAGCAGCTCCATCTACCCGGGACAGGGTAACGCCTACGAGCAGTACTTC.

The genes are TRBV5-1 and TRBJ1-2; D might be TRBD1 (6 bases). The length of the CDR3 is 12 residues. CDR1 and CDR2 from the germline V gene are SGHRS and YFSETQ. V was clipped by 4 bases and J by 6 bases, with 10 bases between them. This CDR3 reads CASSEQGNGYTF. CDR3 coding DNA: TGCGCCAGCAGCGAACAGGGAAATGGCTACACCTTC.

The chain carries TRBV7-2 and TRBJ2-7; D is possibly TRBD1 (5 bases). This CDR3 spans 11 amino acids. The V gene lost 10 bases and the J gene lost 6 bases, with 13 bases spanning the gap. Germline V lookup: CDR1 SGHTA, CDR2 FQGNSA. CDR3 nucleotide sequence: TGTGCCACCGGCCTAGGGGTCGAGCAGTACTTC. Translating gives CATGLGVEQYF.

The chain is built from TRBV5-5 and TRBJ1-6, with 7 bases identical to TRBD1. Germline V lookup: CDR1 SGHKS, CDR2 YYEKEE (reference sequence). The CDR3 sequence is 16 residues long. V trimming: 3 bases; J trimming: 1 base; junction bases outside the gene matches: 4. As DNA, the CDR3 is TGTGCCAGCAGCTCTCGACAGGGTTCCTATAATTCACCCCTCCACTTT. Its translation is CASSSRQGSYNSPLHF. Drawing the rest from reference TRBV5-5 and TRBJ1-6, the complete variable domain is DAGVTQSPTHLIKTRGQQVTLRCSPISGHKSVSWYQQVLGQGPQFIFQYYEKEERGRGNFPDRFSARQFPNYSSELNVNALLLGDSALYLCASSSRQGSYNSPLHFGNGTRLTVT.

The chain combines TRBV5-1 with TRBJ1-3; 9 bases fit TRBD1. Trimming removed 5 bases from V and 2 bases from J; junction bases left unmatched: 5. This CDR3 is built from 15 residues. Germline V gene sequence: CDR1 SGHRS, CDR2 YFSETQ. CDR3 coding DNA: TGCGCCAGCAGTCTGGACAGGGGCGCTGGAAACACCATATATTTT. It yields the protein CASSLDRGAGNTIYF.

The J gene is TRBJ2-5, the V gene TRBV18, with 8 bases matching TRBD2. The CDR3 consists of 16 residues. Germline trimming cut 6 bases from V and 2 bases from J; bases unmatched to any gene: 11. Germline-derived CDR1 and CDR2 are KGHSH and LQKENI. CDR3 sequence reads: CASSRDSGAQQETQYF. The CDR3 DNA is TGTGCCAGCTCCCGAGATAGCGGGGCTCAACAAGAGACCCAGTACTTC.